What follows describes a single TCR beta chain. Its antigen is still unknown. This sample is part of a study of cytomegalovirus exposure and HLA in healthy donors. At the level of the study: For the roughly 400 genotyped donors, about 81% fell within the Caucasian-associated ancestry cluster.

The germline CDR1 and CDR2 sequences are SEHNR and FQNEAQ (reference sequence). Trimming removed 5 bases from V and 2 bases from J, with 9 bases in between. The CDR3 totals 13 residues. PCR primers comprised 60 Vbeta and 13 Jbeta primers. Measured with immunoSEQ multiplex PCR; TCRdb has only the in-frame clones, and not every one. The sample lists 150,000 to 200,000 clones; 80% to 85% were seen once. Study-level points and caveats: HLA restriction was apparent for most CMV-associated TCR beta chains in a later analysis. In a later analysis, specific HLA alleles were associated with under 20,000 TCR beta sequences at a 0.05 false discovery rate. The authors later linked a missense DCLRE1C variant to TCR beta V- and J-gene trimming.

This receptor was obtained from a woman younger than 35 in good health and CMV-seronegative. This chain links TRBV7-9 with TRBJ1-1; D uncertain. The sequenced sample consisted of PBMCs. CDR3 DNA sequence: TGTGCCAGCAGCCAGCAGGTCAACACTGAAGCTTTCTTT. Amino acids: CASSQQVNTEAFF.